What follows describes a single T cell receptor (beta chain). These data originate in a study of blood T cell repertoires in COVID-19. Libraries were prepared by immunoSEQ multiplex PCR; TCRdb keeps only in-frame clonotypes and omits some of them. Counted here are about 210,000 clones, roughly 85% occurring once; the ten biggest clones make up roughly 2.5%. The CDR3 extends over 13 amino acids. Germline trimming cut 3 bases from V and 4 bases from J; bases unmatched to any gene: 6. Germline CDR1 and CDR2: GTSNPN and SVGIG (reference sequence). The material sequenced was peripheral blood. The sequence was obtained from a woman between 40 and 55 years old with active or convalescent COVID-19. The rearrangement uses TRBV30 and TRBJ2-7; 7 nucleotides align to TRBD2. Here the CDR3 DNA reads TGTGCCTGGAGCCGGGGGGATCGGTACGAGCAGTACTTC. This encodes CAWSRGDRYEQYF.